The text below deals with one T cell receptor (beta chain). What it binds is unknown. The extraction recovered at least 6 micrograms of total RNA per sample. This record comes from a study of blood T cells in healthy people across ages. V dropped 7 bases and J dropped 1 base, with 20 bases sitting between them. Germline V gene data show CDR1 as SQVTM and CDR2 as ANQGSEA. This CDR3 is built from 15 residues. Combining a sample-barcoded 5' primer with a J-beta primer mix, a second PCR ran for about 6 to 12 cycles. TCRdb processed the 5' RACE reads anew with MiXCR; each CDR3 protein has one entry. Of 910,000 or so distinct CDR3 sequences listed, 51% are singletons. The study, taken as a whole, reports: Roughly linear declines in TCR beta diversity per million T cells occurred with age.

V usage is TRBV29-1 and J usage is TRBJ2-7, with D hard to call. This clonotype originated in a woman aged 55 to 70 in good health. The sequenced material came from blood. CDR3 sequence: CSAIQPVVVSYEQYF. CDR3 in DNA: TGCAGCGCAATCCAACCGGTAGTGGTATCCTACGAGCAGTACTTC.